The 15 T cell receptor beta chains listed next were all sequenced from one sample in a study of regulatory T cells in long-lasting Graves disease. Through Arm-PCR of CDR3 regions and iRepertoire HTBI primers, TCR beta libraries were built. TCRdb processed the multiplex PCR reads anew with MiXCR; each CDR3 protein has one entry. Counted here are approximately 360,000 distinct CDR3 sequences, over 9.5% occurring once; the ten biggest clones make up approximately 20%. Time point defined: newly diagnosed GD, antithyroid drugs for less than 3 months. Following extraction of RNA from PBMCs, that RNA was used to make the TCR library. The same sample was also used in a study of T cells in Graves' hyperthyroidism and ophthalmopathy.

This sample comprised peripheral blood mononuclear cells (PBMCs), obtained at new diagnosis, from a patient treated with antithyroid drugs. These receptors came from a woman aged 18 to 35 with Graves disease.

In this sample, this clonotype turned up many times. The rearrangement links TRBV7-2 to TRBJ2-1, with 9 bases matching TRBD2. With 5 bases clipped from V and 7 bases from J, the junction kept 9 bases outside the gene matches. This CDR3 comprises 15 residues. CDR1 SGHTA and CDR2 FQGNSA come from the germline V gene. As DNA, the CDR3 is TGTGCCAGCAGCCAGGGGCGGGAGGGGTGGAATGAGCAGTTCTTC. It codes for CASSQGREGWNEQFF.

On this clonotype itself: One junction end disagrees with the germline gene, perhaps due to a read error. The rearrangement joins TRBV12-3 or TRBV12-4 to TRBJ1-5; 8 nucleotides agree with TRBD1. This CDR3 comprises 16 residues. The CDR3 DNA is TGTGCCGGCAGTTTAAACAGGGGGGGTAGCAATCAGCCCCAGCATTTT. Translated, it gives CAGSLNRGGSNQPQHF.

This clonotype was detected many times. The J gene is TRBJ1-1, the V gene TRBV5-1; D is uncertain. The CDR3 extends over 15 amino acids. The germline CDR1 and CDR2 sequences are SGHRS and YFSETQ. Deletions cut 0 bases from V and 1 base from J, with 10 bases between. CDR3 loop: CASSLALQRNTEAFF. The CDR3 nucleotides are TGCGCCAGCAGCTTGGCCTTACAGCGGAACACTGAAGCTTTCTTT.

This clonotype was detected ten times or more. V is TRBV12-3 or TRBV12-4 and J is TRBJ1-1; D is uncertain. The CDR3 covers 14 residues. V lost 5 bases and J lost 1, with 11 bases in between. CDR3 in DNA: TGTGCCAGCAGTCCCACGGGCCCGAACACTGAAGCTTTCTTT. It encodes CASSPTGPNTEAFF.

This clonotype was observed at least ten times. The chain links TRBV20-1 to TRBJ2-3; TRBD2 agrees at 9 bases. The CDR3 length is 16 residues. Trimming took 1 base from V and 4 from J; bases not matched to a gene: 9. The germline gives CDR1 DFQATT, CDR2 SNEGSKA (reference sequence). The CDR3 DNA reads as TGCAGTGCTAGAGCTCCGGTAGCGGGAGATCCAGATACGCAGTATTTT. Translation gives CSARAPVAGDPDTQYF.

This clonotype has just a few counts. The rearrangement uses TRBV27 and TRBJ1-5, with D unclear. The CDR3 sequence is 13 residues long. The germline V gene encodes CDR1 MNHEY and CDR2 SMNVEV (reference sequence). Trimming stripped 6 bases from V and 5 bases from J, with 11 bases between. The CDR3 sequence is CASSFDSYQPQHF. For the CDR3, the DNA is TGTGCCAGCAGCTTCGACTCCTATCAGCCCCAGCATTTT.

This clonotype has ten or more counts. The rearrangement links TRBV7-2 to TRBJ2-1, with 13 bases matching TRBD2. The CDR3 contains 15 residues. The V and J ends lost 5 bases and 4 bases, in that order; junction bases with no gene match: 2. Per germline, CDR1 SGHTA and CDR2 FQGNSA. CDR3 protein: CASSRTSGSYNEQFF. Here the CDR3 DNA reads TGTGCCAGCAGCCGGACTAGCGGGAGTTACAATGAGCAGTTCTTC.

Concerning this clonotype: Just one base apart from a much larger clone, this may be a read error. The gene calls are TRBV12-5 and TRBJ2-7; tentatively, D is TRBD1 (7 bases). This CDR3 has 16 residues. Germline CDR1 LGHNT, CDR2 FRNRAP. V lost 0 bases and J lost 7, with 19 bases in between. CDR3 amino acids: CASGLVPWGAGGEQYF. Here the CDR3 DNA reads TGTGCTAGTGGTTTGGTACCCTGGGGGGCAGGGGGTGAGCAGTACTTC.

Details on this clonotype: It may be a read error: a sequence one base away is much more abundant. This chain connects TRBV2 to TRBJ2-5; a weak D match, TRBD1 (6 bases). The CDR3 covers 15 residues. From germline, CDR1 is SNHLY and CDR2 FYNNEI. Written as DNA, the CDR3 is TGTGCCAGCAGCCCGACACAGGGTTTCCAAGAGACCCGGTACTTC. Translating it yields CASSPTQGFQETRYF.

This clonotype was seen many times. The rearrangement joins TRBV5-1 to TRBJ1-6; maybe TRBD1 (6 bases). Trimming shortened V by 1 base and J by 8 bases, and 16 bases separated the two germline ends. Looked up from germline, CDR1 is SGHRS and CDR2 is YFSETQ. The CDR3 length is 16 residues. In nucleotides, the CDR3 is TGCGCCAGCAGCTTGTGGTATCGCAGGGGAGATTCACCCCTCCACTTT. Its translation: CASSLWYRRGDSPLHF.

The sample holds a few counts of this clonotype. The chain carries TRBV20-1 and TRBJ2-1; 11 bases line up with TRBD2. The CDR3 spans 18 residues. Per the germline V gene, CDR1 is DFQATT and CDR2 is SNEGSKA (reference sequence). V gave up 0 bases and J gave up 4 bases; unmatched junction bases: 11. In DNA form, the CDR3 reads TGCAGTGCTAGAGATTTACTAGCGGGAGAGATGGTGTACAATGAGCAGTTCTTC. It specifies CSARDLLAGEMVYNEQFF.

This clonotype has at least ten counts. The chain combines TRBV6-1 with TRBJ1-2, with D maybe TRBD1 (5 bases). There are 14 residues in the CDR3. CDR1 and CDR2 from the germline V gene are MNHNS and SASEGT. V lost 6 bases and J 4 bases, leaving 15 bases between the germline ends. CDR3 loop: CASRNRTRGYGYTF. CDR3 DNA: TGTGCCAGCAGGAACAGGACCCGGGGCTATGGCTACACCTTC.

This clonotype was recorded many times. This sequence joins TRBV7-9 and TRBJ2-7, with 7 bases matching TRBD2. This CDR3 is built from 15 residues. Germline V gene lookup returns CDR1 SEHNR and CDR2 FQNEAQ (reference sequence). After removal of 6 bases from V and 0 bases from J, the junction contained 8 bases not matched to a gene. In DNA form, the CDR3 reads TGTGCCAGCAGTTCCCAGCGGGATCTCTCCTACGAGCAGTACTTC. This codes for CASSSQRDLSYEQYF.

The rearrangement joins TRBV29-1 to TRBJ1-1; D might be TRBD1 (5 bases). Per germline, CDR1 SQVTM and CDR2 ANQGSEA. Trimming took 6 bases from V and 6 from J, leaving 23 bases between them. There are 15 residues in the CDR3. In DNA form, the CDR3 reads TGCAGCGTCCTTAAGTGGGGGGTTCGTAGCGCTGAAGCTTTCTTT. It translates to CSVLKWGVRSAEAFF. The full variable domain, with the rest looked up from reference TRBV29-1 and TRBJ1-1, is SAVISQKPSRDICQRGTSLTIQCQVDSQVTMMFWYRQQPGQSLTLIATANQGSEATYESGFVIDKFPISRPNLTFSTLTVSNMSPEDSSIYLCSVLKWGVRSAEAFFGQGTRLTVV.

The CDR3 spells CASSPSVGSGSTAYEQYF. In DNA, the CDR3 is TGTGCCAGCTCACCTAGCGTCGGGAGCGGGAGTACCGCCTACGAGCAGTACTTC. The J gene is TRBJ2-7, the V gene TRBV18; TRBD2 matches at 8 bases. The CDR3 sequence is 18 residues long. Germline CDR1 is KGHSH and CDR2 is LQKENI. The V and J ends lost 3 bases and 2 bases, in that order; junction bases with no gene match: 15.